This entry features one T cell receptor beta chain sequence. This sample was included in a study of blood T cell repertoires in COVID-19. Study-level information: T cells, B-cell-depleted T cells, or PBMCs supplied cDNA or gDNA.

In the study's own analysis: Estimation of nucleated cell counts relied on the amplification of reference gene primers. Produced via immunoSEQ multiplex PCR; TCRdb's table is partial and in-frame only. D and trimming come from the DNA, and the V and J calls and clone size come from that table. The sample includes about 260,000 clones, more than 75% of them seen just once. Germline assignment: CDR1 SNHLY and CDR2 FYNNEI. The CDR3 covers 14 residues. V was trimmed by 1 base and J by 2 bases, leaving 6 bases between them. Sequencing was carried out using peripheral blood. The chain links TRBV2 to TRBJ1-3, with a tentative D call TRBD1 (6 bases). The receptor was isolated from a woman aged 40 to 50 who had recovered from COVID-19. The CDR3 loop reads CASSEGQAGNTIYF. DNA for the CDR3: TGTGCCAGCAGTGAAGGACAGGCTGGAAACACCATATATTTT.